The 3 T cell receptor beta chains presented below share a single source sample, sequenced in a study of blood T cells in healthy people across ages. Primers used in a second PCR of about 6 to 11 cycles were a sample-barcoded 5' primer and a J-beta primer mix. TCRdb redid the calling of the 5' RACE reads with MiXCR, one entry per CDR3 protein. The sample lists about 830,000 distinct CDR3 sequences, 58% occurring once. Sample: blood. These receptor sequences come from a man under 40 in good health.

This clonotype showed up just a few times. The chain links TRBV5-1 to TRBJ2-7; D is uncertain. The V gene's germline CDR1 is SGHRS and CDR2 YFSETQ. The V end was cut by 2 bases, the J end by 6 bases, with 15 bases between. This CDR3 has 14 residues. In DNA, the CDR3 is TGCGCCAGCAGCTTCTTAGGGTCATCTGGCGAGCAGTACTTC. Translation: CASSFLGSSGEQYF. The full variable domain, its missing parts supplied by reference TRBV5-1 and TRBJ2-7, is KAGVTQTPRYLIKTRGQQVTLSCSPISGHRSVSWYQQTPGQGLQFLFEYFSETQRNKGNFPGRFSGRQFSNSRSEMNVSTLELGDSALYLCASSFLGSSGEQYFGPGTRLTVT.

The chain recombines TRBV10-2 with TRBJ2-5; D is unresolved. Germline V gene sequence: CDR1 WSHSY, CDR2 SAAADI. V lost 6 bases and J lost 0, with 8 bases in between. The length of the CDR3 is 13 residues. CDR3 in amino acids: CASSRGHQETQYF. CDR3 nucleotide sequence: TGCGCCAGCAGCCGCGGTCACCAAGAGACCCAGTACTTC.

This clonotype was counted a few times. The chain couples TRBV4-3 to TRBJ2-5, with TRBD2 matching over 10 bases. The J call may be wrong; the DNA end is better matched by TRBJ2-7. Germline assignment: CDR1 LGHNA and CDR2 YSLEER. The CDR3 is 22 residues long. The CDR3 coding sequence is TGCGCCAGCAGCCAAGATATCCAGGGATTAGCGGGAGGTGTACGTGTGCCCTACGAGCAGTACTTC. It specifies CASSQDIQGLAGGVRVPYEQYF.